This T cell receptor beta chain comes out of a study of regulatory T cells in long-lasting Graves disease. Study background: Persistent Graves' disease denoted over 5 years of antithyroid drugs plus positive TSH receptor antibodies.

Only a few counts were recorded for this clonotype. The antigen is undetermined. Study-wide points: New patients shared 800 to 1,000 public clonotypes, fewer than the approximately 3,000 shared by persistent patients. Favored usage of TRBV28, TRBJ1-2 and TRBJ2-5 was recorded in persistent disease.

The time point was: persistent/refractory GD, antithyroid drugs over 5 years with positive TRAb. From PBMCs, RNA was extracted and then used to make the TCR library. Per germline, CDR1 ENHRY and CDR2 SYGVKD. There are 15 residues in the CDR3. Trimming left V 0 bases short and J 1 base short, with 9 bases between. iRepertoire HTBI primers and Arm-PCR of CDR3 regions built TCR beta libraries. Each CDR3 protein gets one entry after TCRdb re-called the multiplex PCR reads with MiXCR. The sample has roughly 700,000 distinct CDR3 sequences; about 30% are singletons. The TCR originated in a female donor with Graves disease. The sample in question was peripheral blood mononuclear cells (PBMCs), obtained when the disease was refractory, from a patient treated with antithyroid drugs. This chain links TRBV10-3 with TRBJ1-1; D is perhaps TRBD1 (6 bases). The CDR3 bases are TGTGCCATCAGTGAGTCGGACAGACCGAACACTGAAGCTTTCTTT. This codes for CAISESDRPNTEAFF.